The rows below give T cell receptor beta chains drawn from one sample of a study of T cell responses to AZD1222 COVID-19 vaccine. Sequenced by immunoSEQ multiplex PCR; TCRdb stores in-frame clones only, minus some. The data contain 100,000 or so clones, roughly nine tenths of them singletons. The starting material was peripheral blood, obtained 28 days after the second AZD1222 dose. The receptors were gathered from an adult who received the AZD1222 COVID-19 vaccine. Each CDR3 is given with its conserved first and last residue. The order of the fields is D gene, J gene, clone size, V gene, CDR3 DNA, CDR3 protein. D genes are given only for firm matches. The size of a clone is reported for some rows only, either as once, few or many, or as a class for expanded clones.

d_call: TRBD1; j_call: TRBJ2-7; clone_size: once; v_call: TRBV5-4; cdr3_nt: TGTGCCAGCAGCAAAGGACAGGGGGCGTATTACGAGCAGTACTTC; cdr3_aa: CASSKGQGAYYEQYF
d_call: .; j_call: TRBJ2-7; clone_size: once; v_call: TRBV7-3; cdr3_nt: TGTGCCAGCTCTTGGGGGAATTCCTACGAGCAGTACTTC; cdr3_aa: CASSWGNSYEQYF
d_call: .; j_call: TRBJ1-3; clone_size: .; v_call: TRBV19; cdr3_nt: TGTGCCAGCCATGAGGTCGGGGGAAGATCCGGAAACACCATATATTTT; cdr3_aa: CASHEVGGRSGNTIYF
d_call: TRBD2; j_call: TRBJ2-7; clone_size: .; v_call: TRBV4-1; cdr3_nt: TGCGCCAGCAGCCAAGAGAGGAGGGGGACTAGCGGGAGGACCACTTTCTCCTACGAGCAGTACTTC; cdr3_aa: CASSQERRGTSGRTTFSYEQYF
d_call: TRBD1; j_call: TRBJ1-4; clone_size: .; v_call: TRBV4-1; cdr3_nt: TGCGCCAGCAGCCCTCGGACAGGGTCTGGTGAAAAACTGTTTTTT; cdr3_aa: CASSPRTGSGEKLFF
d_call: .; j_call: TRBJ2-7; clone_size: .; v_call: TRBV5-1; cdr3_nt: TGCGCCAGCAGCTTGGGCGGACTCACCTACGAGCAGTACTTC; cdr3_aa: CASSLGGLTYEQYF
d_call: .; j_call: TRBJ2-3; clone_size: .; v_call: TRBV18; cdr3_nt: TGTGCCAGCTCACCAGCTTCCACCACAGATACGCAGTATTTT; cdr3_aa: CASSPASTTDTQYF
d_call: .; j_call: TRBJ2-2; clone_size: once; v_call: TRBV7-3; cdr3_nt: TGTGCCAGCACCTTAGCGGTAGGGACCGGGGAGCTGTTTTTT; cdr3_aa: CASTLAVGTGELFF
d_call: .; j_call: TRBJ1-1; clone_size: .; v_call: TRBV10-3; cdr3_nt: TGTGCCATCAGTGAGTCGCAAAACACTGAAGCTTTCTTT; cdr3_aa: CAISESQNTEAFF
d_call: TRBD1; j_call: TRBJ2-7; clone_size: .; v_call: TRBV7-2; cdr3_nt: TGTGCCAGCAGCCGGGGACAGGGGAACCACGAGCAGTACTTC; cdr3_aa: CASSRGQGNHEQYF
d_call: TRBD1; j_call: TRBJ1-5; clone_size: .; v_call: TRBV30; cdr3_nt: TGTGCCTGGCGGGGACAGCCGGGGGGGCCCCAGCATTTT; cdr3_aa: CAWRGQPGGPQHF
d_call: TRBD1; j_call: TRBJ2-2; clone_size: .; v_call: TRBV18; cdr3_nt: TGTGCCAGCTCACCAGGACAGGGGTTTGACACCGGGGAGCTGTTTTTT; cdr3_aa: CASSPGQGFDTGELFF
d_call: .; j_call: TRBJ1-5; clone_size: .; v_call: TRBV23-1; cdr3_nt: TGCGCCAGCAGTCGGTGGGACGTTTCCCCTCAGCCCCAGCATTTT; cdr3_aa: CASSRWDVSPQPQHF
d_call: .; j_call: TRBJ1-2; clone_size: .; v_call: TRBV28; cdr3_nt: TGTGCCAGCAGAGTGGGCGGAGGGGGGGGTAACTATGGCTACACCTTC; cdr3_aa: CASRVGGGGGNYGYTF
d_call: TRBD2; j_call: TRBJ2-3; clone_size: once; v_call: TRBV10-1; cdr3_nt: TGCGCCAGCAGCGGGACTAGCGGAGCCGCAGATACGCAGTATTTT; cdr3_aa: CASSGTSGAADTQYF
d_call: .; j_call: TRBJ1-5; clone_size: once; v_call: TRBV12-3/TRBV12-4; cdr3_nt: TGTGCCAGCAGTGGACAGTCCAATCAGCCCCAGCATTTT; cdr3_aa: CASSGQSNQPQHF